This T cell receptor beta chain originates from a study of control samples from healthy donors and cancer patients. The CDR3 has 12 residues. Trimming stripped 2 bases from V and 9 bases from J, with 10 bases between. The germline CDR1 and CDR2 sequences are KGHSY and FQNENV. This clone was recorded once. TCRdb's table, derived via immunoSEQ multiplex PCR, lists solely in-frame clones and lacks some. Here the sample spans 95,000 to 150,000 clones, 85% to 95% being singletons. Sequenced material: PBMCs. This receptor was taken from an elderly man with head and neck cancer. The chain couples TRBV16 to TRBJ1-2; weak D call: TRBD1 (5 bases). The CDR3, as DNA: TGTGCCAGCAGCCAAAGGGACGGCCGCTACACCTTC. Protein sequence: CASSQRDGRYTF.